This T cell receptor (beta chain) was sequenced in a study of CD8 T cells in ankylosing spondylitis. Study outcomes and limitations: Significant enrichment of disease-linked clones was reportedly seen in matched ankylosing spondylitis synovial fluid. CD8+ by phenotype, disease-linked clones were relatively rare in peripheral blood. Ankylosing spondylitis blood appeared to be characterized by a TCR beta motif of eight highly homologous variants.

Quantitative 5'-RACE with molecular barcodes produced the TCR beta libraries. Via MiXCR, TCRdb re-called the 5' RACE reads, giving one row per CDR3 protein. The sample shows almost 250,000 distinct CDR3 sequences, approximately 30% of them seen only once. The junction had 7 bases not matched to a gene; V was cut back by 5 bases and J by 2 bases. The CDR3 is made up of 15 amino acids. CDR1 is SGHVS and CDR2 is FQNEAQ in the germline V gene. This clonotype was picked up a small number of times. The antigen remains unidentified. This clonotype was sampled from a male donor with ankylosing spondylitis or in good health (not recorded which). The chain carries TRBV7-8 and TRBJ2-3, with 7 positions matching TRBD1. Sequenced: blood, either unsorted or a sorted T cell fraction (not recorded which). The CDR3 is CASSRTTGITDTQYF. DNA of the CDR3: TGTGCCAGCAGCAGAACGACAGGGATCACAGATACGCAGTATTTT.